This TCR beta chain was captured by sequencing in a study of cytotoxic CD8 clonotypes in ibrutinib-treated CLL. Study background: Responses: roughly 24 partial, 2 complete; after median roughly 68 months, about 15 stayed remitted, around twelve progressed.

Method: immunoSEQ multiplex PCR; TCRdb's copy keeps in-frame clones and lacks some. The data hold about 120,000 clones, with more than 55% observed a single time. Study-level points and caveats: At the start, clonality exceeded age-matched healthy donors and followed circulating CD8+ T-cell counts.

With respect to this clone: Antigen specificity is unknown.

V was pared by 3 bases and J by 0 bases, with 9 bases between. This CDR3 spans 14 amino acids. Germline V lookup: CDR1 GTSNPN, CDR2 SVGIG (reference sequence). Source: PBMCs, taken after 24 months of ibrutinib treatment. The gene calls are TRBV30 and TRBJ1-3; D is ambiguous. The source of this sequence is a human donor with chronic lymphocytic leukemia. CDR3 coding DNA: TGTGCCTGGAGGCAAGTACCCTCTGGAAACACCATATATTTT. Protein: CAWRQVPSGNTIYF.